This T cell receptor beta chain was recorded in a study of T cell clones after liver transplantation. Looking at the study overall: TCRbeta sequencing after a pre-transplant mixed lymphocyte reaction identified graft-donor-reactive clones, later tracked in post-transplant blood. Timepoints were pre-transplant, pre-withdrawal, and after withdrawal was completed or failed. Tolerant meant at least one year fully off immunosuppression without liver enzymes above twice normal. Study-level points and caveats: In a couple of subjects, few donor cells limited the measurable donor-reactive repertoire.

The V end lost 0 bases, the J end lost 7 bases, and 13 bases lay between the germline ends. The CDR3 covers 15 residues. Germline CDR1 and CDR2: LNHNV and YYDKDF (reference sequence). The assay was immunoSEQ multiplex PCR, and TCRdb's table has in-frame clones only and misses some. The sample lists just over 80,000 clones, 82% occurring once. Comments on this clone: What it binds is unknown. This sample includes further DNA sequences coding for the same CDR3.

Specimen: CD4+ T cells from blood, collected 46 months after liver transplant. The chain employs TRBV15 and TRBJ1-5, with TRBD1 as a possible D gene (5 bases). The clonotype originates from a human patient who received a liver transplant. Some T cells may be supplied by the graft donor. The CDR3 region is CATSRDHGGNQPQHF. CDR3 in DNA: TGTGCCACCAGCAGAGATCATGGGGGAAACCAGCCCCAGCATTTT.